A selection of T cell receptor beta chains follows, all from one sample in a study of blood T cell repertoires in COVID-19. Clones were sequenced by immunoSEQ multiplex PCR, and TCRdb holds only the in-frame ones, with some missing. The table records about 200,000 clones, around 84% of them present only once. Sample: PBMCs or T cells enriched from blood (not recorded which). These receptors all stem from a woman aged 40 to 50 with acute COVID-19. The CDR3 runs from the conserved cysteine through the conserved F or W.

cdr3_aa	v_call	j_call	cdr3_length
CASSEGGTANTGELFF	TRBV6-4	TRBJ2-2	16
CASSLYAGSISPLHF	TRBV5-1	TRBJ1-6	15
CASSGLYGYTF	TRBV9	TRBJ1-2	11
CASSVEPPGQGSRYGYTF	TRBV9	TRBJ1-2	18
CASSFRQAGYEQYF	TRBV27	TRBJ2-7	14
CASSLWTGRTGELFF	TRBV5-1	TRBJ2-2	15
CASSLAGAGGGTEAFF	TRBV5-1	TRBJ1-1	16
CASSLGQGRYGYTF	TRBV5-6	TRBJ1-2	14
CASRRQGAEGYTF	TRBV6-5	TRBJ1-2	13
CSASSGLGGQETQYF	TRBV20-1	TRBJ2-5	15